Sequencing of this T cell receptor beta chain was carried out in a study of T cell repertoires in cytomegalovirus infection. In this sample, this clonotype turned up many times. Its cognate antigen is unknown. TCRdb re-derived calls from the reads in MiXCR, one entry per CDR3 protein. In the table there are 90,000 to 130,000 distinct CDR3 sequences, about a tenth of which are singletons. The source is a human donor in good health (CMV status not recorded). Some clones in this sample may be carry-over from other donors' samples. The sample consisted of PBMCs, sequenced either directly or after in vitro stimulation (not recorded which).

The CDR3 reads CASRLLISGNTIYF. As DNA, the CDR3 is TGTGCCAGCAGACTACTCATCTCTGGAAACACCATATATTTT. The chain is built from TRBV12-3 or TRBV12-4 and TRBJ1-3, with D unresolved. The CDR3 contains 14 residues. Trimming shortened V by 6 bases and J by 0 bases, and 9 bases separated the two germline ends.